This note documents a single TCR beta chain sequence. Its cognate antigen is unknown. This sample is part of a study of identical twins. Study findings and constraints: With abundant cord blood beta clonotypes, insertions were fewer; memory repertoires showed no such pattern.

V was pared by 0 bases and J by 1 base, with 7 bases between. The CDR3 runs 16 residues. Germline V gene lookup returns CDR1 MNHEY and CDR2 SVGAGI. With template switching, a universal primer site was added, and the cDNA carried unique molecular identifiers. One entry per CDR3 protein results from TCRdb running MiXCR on the 5' RACE reads. The data contain a few hundred thousand distinct CDR3 sequences, 9% to 15% of them singletons. Healthy Caucasians provided all donations. The same sample was also studied in work on yellow fever vaccine responses in identical twins.

The J gene is TRBJ2-6, the V gene TRBV6-5; no clear D gene. The clonotype originates from a woman under 30 in good health. The source material was CD8+ T cells sorted from blood. CDR3 sequence: CASSYSKLSGANVLTF. The CDR3 DNA sequence: TGTGCCAGCAGTTACTCGAAATTGTCTGGGGCCAACGTCCTGACTTTC.